Sequencing of this T cell receptor (beta chain) was carried out in a study of post-analysis software for immune sequencing data. Points from the study as a whole: With TRBV5-6, TRBV5-1 and TRBV20-1 included, about five TRBV segments were more frequent in patients than in controls. People with multiple sclerosis had a significantly lower normalized Chao1 diversity than controls did.

A word on this clonotype: Its target is unknown.

The V gene lost 2 bases and the J gene lost 5 bases, with 13 bases spanning the gap. The CDR3 length is 15 residues. The germline CDR1 and CDR2 sequences are MNHEY and SMNVEV (reference sequence). Unique molecular identifiers were present in the TCR beta cDNA libraries. TCRdb fed the PCR reads into MiXCR, producing one record per CDR3 protein. The sample consists of hundreds of thousands of distinct CDR3 sequences, 30% to 45% of them appearing once. This clonotype was sampled from a girl aged 5-17 years with multiple sclerosis. The chain combines TRBV27 with TRBJ1-5, with D perhaps matching TRBD1 (6 bases). The material sequenced was blood. The CDR3 sequence is CASSLEGGLHQPQHF. DNA for the CDR3: TGTGCCAGCAGTTTAGAGGGGGGGCTACATCAGCCCCAGCATTTT.